This note documents a single T cell receptor beta chain sequence. As yet, its antigen is unknown. This sample stems from a study of T-cell reconstitution after alpha-beta-depleted transplantation in children. Study conclusions and caveats: Several hundred expanded graft clones reportedly were the source of alpha-beta T cells about two months after transplant. From surviving recipient T cells and thymic progenitors came the high day-60 TCRbeta diversity observed in some patients. Among T cells one year after transplant, newly produced cells accounted for most counts and diversity.

This sample's TCRbeta library carried unique molecular identifier barcodes. In TCRdb, the PCR reads were re-called with MiXCR into one record per CDR3 protein. The repertoire holds roughly 280,000 distinct CDR3 sequences, with around a tenth as singletons. V dropped 3 bases and J dropped 5 bases, with 10 bases sitting between them. The CDR3 has 13 residues. From germline, CDR1 is MDHEN and CDR2 SYDVKM. The clonotype was recovered from a male patient aged 2 to 10 who had a stem cell transplant for chronic granulomatous disease, so the T cells may come from the graft donor. Sequenced material: peripheral blood, taken 180 days after TCRalphabeta/CD19-depleted stem cell transplant. This chain links TRBV28 with TRBJ1-2; no clear D gene. In DNA form, the CDR3 reads TGTGCCAGCAGTTTCTCCTACAGATATGGCTACACCTTC. Translated: CASSFSYRYGYTF.